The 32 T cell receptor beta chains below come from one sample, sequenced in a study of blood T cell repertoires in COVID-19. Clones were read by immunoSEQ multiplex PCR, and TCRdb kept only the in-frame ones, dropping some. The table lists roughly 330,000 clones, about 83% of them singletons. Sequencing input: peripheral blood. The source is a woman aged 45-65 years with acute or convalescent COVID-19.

CDR3 loop: CASSYDRGNTIYF. CDR3 nucleotide sequence: TGTGCCAGCAGTTACGACAGGGGAAACACCATATATTTT. V usage is TRBV6-2 or TRBV6-3 and J usage is TRBJ1-3; possibly TRBD1 for D (6 bases). Germline V gives CDR1 MNHEY, CDR2 SVGEGT. CDR3 length equals 13 residues. V lost 2 bases and J 4 bases, leaving 6 bases between the germline ends.

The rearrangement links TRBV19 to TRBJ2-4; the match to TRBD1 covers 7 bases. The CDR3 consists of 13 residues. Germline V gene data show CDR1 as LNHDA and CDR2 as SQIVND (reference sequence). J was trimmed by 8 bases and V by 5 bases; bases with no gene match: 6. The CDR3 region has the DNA TGTGCCAGTAGTGACAGGGTGGGGGACATTCAGTACTTC. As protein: CASSDRVGDIQYF.

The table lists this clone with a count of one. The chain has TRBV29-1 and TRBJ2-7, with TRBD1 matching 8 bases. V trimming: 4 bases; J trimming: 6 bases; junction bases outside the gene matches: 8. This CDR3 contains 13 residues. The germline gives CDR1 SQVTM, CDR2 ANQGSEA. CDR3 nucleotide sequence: TGCAGCGTTGGGACAGGGAGTACGGTCGAGCAGTACTTC. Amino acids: CSVGTGSTVEQYF.

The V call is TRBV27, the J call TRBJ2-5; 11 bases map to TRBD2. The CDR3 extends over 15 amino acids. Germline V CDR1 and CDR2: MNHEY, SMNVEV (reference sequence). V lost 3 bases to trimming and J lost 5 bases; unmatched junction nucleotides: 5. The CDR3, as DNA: TGTGCCAGCAGTTTCGTGACTAGCGGGAAGGAGACCCAGTACTTC. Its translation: CASSFVTSGKETQYF.

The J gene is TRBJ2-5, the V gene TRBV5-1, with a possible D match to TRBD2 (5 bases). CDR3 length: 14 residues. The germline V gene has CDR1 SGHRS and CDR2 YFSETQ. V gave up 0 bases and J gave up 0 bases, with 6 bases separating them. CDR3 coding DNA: TGCGCCAGCAGCTTGGTGCGGGACCAAGAGACCCAGTACTTC. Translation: CASSLVRDQETQYF.

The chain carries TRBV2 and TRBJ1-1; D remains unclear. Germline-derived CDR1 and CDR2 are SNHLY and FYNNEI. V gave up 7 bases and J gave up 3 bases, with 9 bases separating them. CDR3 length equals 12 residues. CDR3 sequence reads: CASNTGYTEAFF. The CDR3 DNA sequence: TGTGCCAGCAACACGGGGTACACTGAAGCTTTCTTT.

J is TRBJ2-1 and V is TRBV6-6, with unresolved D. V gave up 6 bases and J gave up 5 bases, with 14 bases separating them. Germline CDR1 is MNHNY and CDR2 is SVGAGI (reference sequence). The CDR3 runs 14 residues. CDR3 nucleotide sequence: TGTGCCAGCAGAGATCAACCGCGGCACAATGAGCAGTTCTTC. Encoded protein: CASRDQPRHNEQFF.

The CDR3 loop reads CASSLFPTGTGNNQPQHF. The CDR3 nucleotides are TGTGCCAGCAGTTTATTTCCGACAGGGACAGGGAACAATCAGCCCCAGCATTTT. The chain couples TRBV27 to TRBJ1-5; the match to TRBD1 covers 9 bases. The CDR3 extends over 18 amino acids. The germline V gene encodes CDR1 MNHEY and CDR2 SMNVEV (reference sequence). The V segment lost 1 base and the J segment 3 bases; nucleotides outside the gene matches: 10.

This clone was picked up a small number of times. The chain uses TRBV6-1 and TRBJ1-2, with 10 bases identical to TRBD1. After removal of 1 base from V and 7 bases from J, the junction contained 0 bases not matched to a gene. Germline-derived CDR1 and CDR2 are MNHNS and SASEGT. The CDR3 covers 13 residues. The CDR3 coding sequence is TGTGCCAGCAGTGAAGGGACAGGGGGTGGCTACACCTTC. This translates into CASSEGTGGGYTF.

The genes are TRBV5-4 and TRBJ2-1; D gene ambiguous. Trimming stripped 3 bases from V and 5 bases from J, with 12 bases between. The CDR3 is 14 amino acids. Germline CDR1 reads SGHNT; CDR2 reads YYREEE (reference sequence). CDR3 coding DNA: TGTGCCAGCAGCTCCCCCAAGAGCGACAATGAGCAGTTCTTC. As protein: CASSSPKSDNEQFF. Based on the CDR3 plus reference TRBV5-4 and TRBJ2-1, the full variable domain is ETGVTQSPTHLIKTRGQQVTLRCSSQSGHNTVSWYQQALGQGPQFIFQYYREEENGRGNFPPRFSGLQFPNYSSELNVNALELDDSALYLCASSSPKSDNEQFFGPGTRLTVL.

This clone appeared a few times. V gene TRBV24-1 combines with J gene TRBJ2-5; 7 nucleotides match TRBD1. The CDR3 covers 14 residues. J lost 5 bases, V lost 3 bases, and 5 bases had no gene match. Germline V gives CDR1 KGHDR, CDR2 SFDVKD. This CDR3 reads CATSDPAGGETQYF. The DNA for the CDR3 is TGTGCCACCAGTGATCCGGCAGGGGGTGAGACCCAGTACTTC.

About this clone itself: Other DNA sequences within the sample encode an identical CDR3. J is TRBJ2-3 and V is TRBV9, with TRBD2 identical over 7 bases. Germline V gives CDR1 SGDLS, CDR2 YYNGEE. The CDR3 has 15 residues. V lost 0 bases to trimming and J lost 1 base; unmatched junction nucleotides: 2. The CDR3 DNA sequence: TGTGCCAGCAGCGTAGGCACTAGCGGCACAGATACGCAGTATTTT. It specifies CASSVGTSGTDTQYF.

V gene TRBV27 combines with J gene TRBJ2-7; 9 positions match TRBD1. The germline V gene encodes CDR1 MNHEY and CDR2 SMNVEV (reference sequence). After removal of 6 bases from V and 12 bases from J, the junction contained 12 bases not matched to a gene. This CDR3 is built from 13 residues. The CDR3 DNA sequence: TGTGCCAGCAGCCCGAACAGGGGGCGTTTATGGTACTTC. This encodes CASSPNRGRLWYF.

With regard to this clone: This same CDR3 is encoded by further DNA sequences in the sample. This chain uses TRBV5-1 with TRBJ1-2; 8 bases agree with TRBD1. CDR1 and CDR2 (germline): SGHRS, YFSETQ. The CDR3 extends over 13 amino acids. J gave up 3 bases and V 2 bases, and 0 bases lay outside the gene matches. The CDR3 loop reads CASSLQGDYGYTF. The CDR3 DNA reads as TGCGCCAGCAGCTTACAGGGGGACTATGGCTACACCTTC.

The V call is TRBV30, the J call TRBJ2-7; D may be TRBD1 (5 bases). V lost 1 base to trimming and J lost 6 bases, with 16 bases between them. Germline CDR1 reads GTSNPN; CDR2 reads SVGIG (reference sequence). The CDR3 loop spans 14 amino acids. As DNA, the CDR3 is TGTGCCTGGAGTGCCCAGGGAACCTTCCGCGAGCAGTACTTC. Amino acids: CAWSAQGTFREQYF.

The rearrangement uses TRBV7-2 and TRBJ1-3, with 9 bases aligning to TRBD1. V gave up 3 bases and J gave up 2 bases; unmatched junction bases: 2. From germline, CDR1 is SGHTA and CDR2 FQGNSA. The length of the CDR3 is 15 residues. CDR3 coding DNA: TGTGCCAGCAGCTTTGGGACAGGGCCTGGAAACACCATATATTTT. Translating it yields CASSFGTGPGNTIYF.

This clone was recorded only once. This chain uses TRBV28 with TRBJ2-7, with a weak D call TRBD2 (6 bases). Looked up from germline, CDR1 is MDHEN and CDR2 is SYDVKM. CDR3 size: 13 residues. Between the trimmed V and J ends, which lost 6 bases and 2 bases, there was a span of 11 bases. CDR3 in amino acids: CASREAGPYEQYF. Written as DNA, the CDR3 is TGTGCCAGCAGAGAAGCGGGCCCCTACGAGCAGTACTTC.

CDR3: CASSFLRGTTNEKLFF. CDR3 nucleotides: TGTGCCAGCAGTTTCCTTAGGGGGACAACTAATGAAAAACTGTTTTTT. J is TRBJ1-4 and V is TRBV27, with TRBD1 as a possible D gene (6 bases). The CDR3 has 16 amino acids. V lost 3 bases and J 0 bases, leaving 11 bases between the germline ends. Per the germline V gene, CDR1 is MNHEY and CDR2 is SMNVEV (reference sequence).

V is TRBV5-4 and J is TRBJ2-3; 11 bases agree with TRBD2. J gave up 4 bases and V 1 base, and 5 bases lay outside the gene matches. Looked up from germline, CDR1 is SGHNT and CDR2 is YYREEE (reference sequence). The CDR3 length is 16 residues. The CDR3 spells CASSLPTSGISDTQYF. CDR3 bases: TGTGCCAGCAGCTTGCCGACTAGCGGGATATCAGATACGCAGTATTTT.

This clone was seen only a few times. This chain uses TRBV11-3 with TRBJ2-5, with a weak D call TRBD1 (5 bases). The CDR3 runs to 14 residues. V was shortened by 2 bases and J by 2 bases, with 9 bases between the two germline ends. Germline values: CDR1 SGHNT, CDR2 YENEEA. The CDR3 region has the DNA TGTGCCAGCAGCTTAAGTACAGGTCAAGAGACCCAGTACTTC. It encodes CASSLSTGQETQYF.

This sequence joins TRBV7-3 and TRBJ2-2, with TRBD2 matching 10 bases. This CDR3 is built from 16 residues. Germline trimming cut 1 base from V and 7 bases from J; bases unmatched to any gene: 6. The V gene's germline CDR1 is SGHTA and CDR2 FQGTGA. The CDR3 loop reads CASSLMSSGSRGELFF. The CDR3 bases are TGTGCCAGCAGCTTAATGTCTAGCGGGAGTCGCGGGGAGCTGTTTTTT.

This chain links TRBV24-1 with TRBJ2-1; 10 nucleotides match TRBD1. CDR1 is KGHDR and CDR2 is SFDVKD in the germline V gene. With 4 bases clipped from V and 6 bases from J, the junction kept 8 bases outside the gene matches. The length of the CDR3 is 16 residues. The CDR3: CATSDPRTGGSNEQFF. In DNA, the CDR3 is TGTGCCACCAGTGACCCACGGACAGGGGGGAGCAATGAGCAGTTCTTC.

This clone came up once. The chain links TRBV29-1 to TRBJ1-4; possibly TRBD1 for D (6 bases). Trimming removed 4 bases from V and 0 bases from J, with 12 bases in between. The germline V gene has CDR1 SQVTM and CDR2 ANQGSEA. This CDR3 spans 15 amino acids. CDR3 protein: CSVAEQGPTNEKLFF. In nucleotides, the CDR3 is TGCAGCGTTGCCGAACAGGGCCCAACTAATGAAAAACTGTTTTTT.

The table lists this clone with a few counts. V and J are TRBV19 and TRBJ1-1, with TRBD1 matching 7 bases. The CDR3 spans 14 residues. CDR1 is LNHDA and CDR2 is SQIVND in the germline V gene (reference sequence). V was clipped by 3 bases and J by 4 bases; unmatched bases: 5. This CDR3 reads CASSIPGQRTEAFF. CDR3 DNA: TGTGCCAGTAGTATCCCGGGACAGCGCACTGAAGCTTTCTTT.

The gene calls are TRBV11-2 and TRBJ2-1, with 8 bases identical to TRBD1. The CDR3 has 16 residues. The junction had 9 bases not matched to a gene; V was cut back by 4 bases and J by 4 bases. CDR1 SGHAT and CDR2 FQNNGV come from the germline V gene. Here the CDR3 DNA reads TGTGCCAGCAGCTCCGGGGACAGGAGTCAATACAATGAGCAGTTCTTC. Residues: CASSSGDRSQYNEQFF.

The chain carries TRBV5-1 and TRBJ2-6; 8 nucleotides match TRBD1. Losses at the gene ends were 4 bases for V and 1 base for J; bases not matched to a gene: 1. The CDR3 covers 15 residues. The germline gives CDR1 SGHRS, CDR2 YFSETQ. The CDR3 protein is CASSRTGSGANVLTF. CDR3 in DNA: TGCGCCAGCAGCCGGACAGGGTCTGGGGCCAACGTCCTGACTTTC.

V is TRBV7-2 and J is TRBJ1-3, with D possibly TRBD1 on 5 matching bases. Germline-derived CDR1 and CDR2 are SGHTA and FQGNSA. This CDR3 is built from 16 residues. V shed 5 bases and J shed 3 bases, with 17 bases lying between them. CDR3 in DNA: TGTGCCAGCAGCCTCACGGGGGGGAGAGGTGGAAACACCATATATTTT. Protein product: CASSLTGGRGGNTIYF.

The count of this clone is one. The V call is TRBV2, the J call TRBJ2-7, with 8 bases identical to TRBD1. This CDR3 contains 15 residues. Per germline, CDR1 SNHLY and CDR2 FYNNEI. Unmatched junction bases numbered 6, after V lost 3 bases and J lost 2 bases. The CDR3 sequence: CASSDGTGRTYEQYF. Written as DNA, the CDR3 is TGTGCCAGCAGTGACGGGACAGGTCGAACCTACGAGCAGTACTTC.

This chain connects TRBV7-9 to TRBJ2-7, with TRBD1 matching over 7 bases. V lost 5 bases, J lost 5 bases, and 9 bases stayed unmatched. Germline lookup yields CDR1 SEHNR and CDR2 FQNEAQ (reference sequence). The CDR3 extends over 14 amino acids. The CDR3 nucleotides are TGTGCCAGCAGCCTAGGTTTAGGGGGCGACGAGCAGTACTTC. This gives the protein CASSLGLGGDEQYF.

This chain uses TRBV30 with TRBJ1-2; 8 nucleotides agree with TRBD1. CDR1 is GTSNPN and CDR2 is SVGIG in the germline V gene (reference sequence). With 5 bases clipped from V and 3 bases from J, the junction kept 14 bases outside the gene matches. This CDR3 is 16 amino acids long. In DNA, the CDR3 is TGTGCCTGGGGCCTTAAGTGGGACAGGCCCCACTATGGCTACACCTTC. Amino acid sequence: CAWGLKWDRPHYGYTF. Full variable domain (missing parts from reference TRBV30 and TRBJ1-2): SQTIHQWPATLVQPVGSPLSLECTVEGTSNPNLYWYRQAAGRGLQLLFYSVGIGQISSEVPQNLSASRPQDRQFILSSKKLLLSDSGFYLCAWGLKWDRPHYGYTFGSGTRLTVV.

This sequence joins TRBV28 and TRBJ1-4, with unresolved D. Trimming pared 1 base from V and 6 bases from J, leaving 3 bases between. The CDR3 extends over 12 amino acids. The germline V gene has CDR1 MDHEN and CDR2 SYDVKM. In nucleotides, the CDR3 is TGTGCCAGCAGTTTATCGGATGAAAAACTGTTTTTT. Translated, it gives CASSLSDEKLFF.

CDR3 in DNA: TGTGCCAGCAGTTTAGCGGGAGGGTCCCGGCATACGCAGTATTTT. This sequence encodes CASSLAGGSRHTQYF. The chain has TRBV27 and TRBJ2-3; 9 bases are shared with TRBD2. CDR1 and CDR2 (germline): MNHEY, SMNVEV (reference sequence). This CDR3 spans 15 amino acids. The trim removed 2 bases at V and 7 bases at J, leaving 7 bases unmatched.